The next 16 T cell receptor beta chains were all read from a single sample in a study of monozygotic twins with inflammatory bowel disease. TCRdb re-called the 5' RACE reads; every CDR3 protein appears as one record, without DNA. The sample's table shows fewer than 450,000 distinct CDR3 sequences. Source material: blood. The receptors were gathered from a human donor with ulcerative colitis or Crohn's disease, or a healthy co-twin of an affected twin (not recorded which).

V is TRBV5-5 and J is TRBJ2-3; the TCRdb D gene call, TRBD1, has no DNA to confirm it. Looked up from germline, CDR1 is SGHKS and CDR2 is YYEKEE (reference sequence). The length of the CDR3 is 16 residues. CDR3 sequence: CASRPALASSTDTQYF.

The chain carries TRBV4-1 and TRBJ2-7; TCRdb returns TRBD1, unconfirmable since there is no DNA. The CDR3 is 15 amino acids. Germline V lookup: CDR1 MGHRA, CDR2 YSYEKL. The CDR3 sequence is CASSPPGGDLEEQYF.

The gene calls are TRBV12-3 or TRBV12-4 and TRBJ2-3; TCRdb selects TRBD1, and the lack of DNA leaves this call unchecked. The CDR3 runs 16 residues. Here the CDR3 reads CASRTGRRGVTDTQYF.

The rearrangement links TRBV27 to TRBJ1-6. The CDR3 consists of 15 residues. Germline-derived CDR1 and CDR2 are MNHEY and SMNVEV (reference sequence). CDR3 residues: CASSLSIYGLSPLHF.

The V call is TRBV18, the J call TRBJ2-7; the TCRdb call, TRBD1, lacks DNA for checking. Germline V gene lookup returns CDR1 KGHSH and CDR2 LQKENI. This CDR3 contains 17 residues. CDR3: CASSPLMSQGSSYEQYF.

V usage is TRBV19 and J usage is TRBJ1-1. This CDR3 has 14 amino acids. CDR1 LNHDA and CDR2 SQIVND come from the germline V gene (reference sequence). CDR3 amino acids: CASSFGVMRTEAFF.

V is TRBV18 and J is TRBJ1-5; the D call of TRBD1 rests on TCRdb alone, since no DNA is present to check it. This CDR3 contains 16 residues. The germline V gene has CDR1 KGHSH and CDR2 LQKENI. This chain's CDR3 is CASSPTTGASNQPQHF.

The CDR3 sequence is CACSPQGSYNEQFF. The V and J genes are TRBV5-1 and TRBJ2-1. The CDR3 totals 14 residues. Germline CDR1 reads SGHRS; CDR2 reads YFSETQ.

The chain has TRBV11-2 and TRBJ1-2. The CDR3 consists of 14 residues. From germline, CDR1 is SGHAT and CDR2 FQNNGV. CDR3 residues: CASSLVEFNYGYTF. The variable domain in full, completed from reference TRBV11-2 and TRBJ1-2, reads EAGVAQSPRYKIIEKRQSVAFWCNPISGHATLYWYQQILGQGPKLLIQFQNNGVVDDSQLPKDRFSAERLKGVDSTLKIQPAKLEDSAVYLCASSLVEFNYGYTFGSGTRLTVV.

The chain links TRBV7-8 to TRBJ2-3; TCRdb picks TRBD1, but there is no DNA to check that call. Germline lookup yields CDR1 SGHVS and CDR2 FQNEAQ. This CDR3 contains 16 residues. The CDR3 is CASSLLIGSNIPTQYF.

CDR3 in amino acids: CASSFDPNYGYTF. V gene TRBV12-3 or TRBV12-4 combines with J gene TRBJ1-2. This CDR3 is built from 13 residues.

V is TRBV4-2 and J is TRBJ2-7; TCRdb reports TRBD1, a call that lacks DNA to check it against. This CDR3 contains 16 residues. Germline V gives CDR1 LGHNA, CDR2 YNFKEQ. Here the CDR3 reads CASSQDRSTGGYEQYF.

The chain couples TRBV7-2 to TRBJ1-2. CDR3 size: 12 residues. Germline lookup yields CDR1 SGHTA and CDR2 FQGNSA. This CDR3 reads CASSFGLPGYTF.

V and J are TRBV27 and TRBJ1-4; the TCRdb D gene call, TRBD1, has no DNA to confirm it. The CDR3 runs 12 residues. Germline loops: CDR1 MNHEY, CDR2 SMNVEV (reference sequence). Here the CDR3 reads CASSPLGEKLFF.

V usage is TRBV16 and J usage is TRBJ2-7; TCRdb's D call, TRBD2, is unchecked because there is no DNA. Germline V gene sequence: CDR1 KGHSY, CDR2 FQNENV. This CDR3 has 13 residues. CDR3 amino acids: CASSQKRGGEQYF.

The V call is TRBV20-1, the J call TRBJ2-7; TCRdb outputs TRBD1, but without DNA this stays unchecked. The CDR3 consists of 13 residues. CDR1 and CDR2 from the germline V gene are DFQATT and SNEGSKA (reference sequence). The CDR3: CSARRQGSYEQYF.